This T cell receptor (beta chain) was identified during a study of blood T cell repertoires in COVID-19 (dated by TCRdb to the early 2020s). Describing the broader study: Samples covering the acute and convalescent phases of COVID-19 were provided by collaborators in the United States, Italy and Spain. The material from the prospective study consisted of cDNA or gDNA derived from T cells, B-cell-depleted T cells, or PBMCs. A de-identified subject ID, COVID-19 status, age in years and sex were almost always included in the sample metadata. The samples were drawn from the first 160 participants of the ongoing ImmuneRACE study and from some 1,300 subjects provided by 6 global collaborators. The repertoires were released in a freely available public database meant as a resource for research on the immune response to SARS-CoV-2. Where available, HLA class I and class II types were taken from metadata supplied by the sample provider and were not determined by assay-based typing. The dataset comprised deeply sampled blood TCRbeta repertoires from subjects exposed to, actively infected with, or recovered from COVID-19. What the authors observed across the whole study: How much clinical and demographic metadata was included differed by source and by participant, and the metadata was provided uncurated.

TCRbeta CDR3 regions were amplified from genomic DNA using the immunoSEQ Assay, a bias-controlled multiplex PCR. In the original analysis: Nucleated cell counts per sample were estimated from amplification of reference gene primers within the assay. To quantify the absolute abundance of each unique TCRbeta CDR3 rearrangement, sequence reads were collapsed and filtered. For each sample, productive Simpson clonality was calculated by taking the square root of Simpson's diversity index across productive rearrangements. TCRdb retrieved this table from immuneACCESS and kept in-frame rearrangements only. Not all clones are present; in checked studies, unresolved V genes account for under half, and no reason is known for the remainder. D and trimming were read from the DNA, whereas the V and J calls and clone size are those reported in that table. The sample has about 250,000 clones on record, 88% of them singletons. The ten largest make up around 1.5% of the sample.

The junction shows trimming of 0 bases on V and 0 bases on J, and the gene matches do not reach 3 bases of it. The CDR3 covers 16 residues, taking in both the cysteine and the phenylalanine. Only the CDR3 region is kept as DNA, spanning 48 bases read in frame from base 1. In the germline V gene (reference sequence), CDR1 corresponds to LGHDT and CDR2 to YNNKEL. Collaborating institutions collected whole blood in K2EDTA tubes following their own protocols. For TCRbeta analysis, collaborator samples were shipped as frozen whole blood, as isolated PBMCs, or as DNA extracted from either sample type. Note on this clone: Its antigen remains unidentified. It has no much larger one-base neighbor in the sample; base qualities were not kept.

Sequencing used peripheral blood. This TCR derives from a man aged 80 or over with acute or convalescent COVID-19. Recombination joined TRBV3-1 (or the pseudogene TRBV3-2) with TRBJ2-3; 7 junctional bases match TRBD1. The nucleotide sequence is TGTGCCAGCAGCCAAGAGACAGGGTTCAGCACAGATACGCAGTATTTT. The translation is CASSQETGFSTDTQYF.